Sequencing of this T cell receptor beta chain was carried out in a study of early T cells in non-severe SARS-CoV-2 infection. Study-level information: Unsorted whole-blood RNA was sequenced in bulk, leaving chains unpaired. Whole-study results and caveats: Reliance on VDJdb matching favored anti-spike CD8 responses; private and CD4 specificities were missed.

CDR1 and CDR2 (germline): LGHDT, YNNKEL (reference sequence). The CDR3 has 13 amino acids. Trimming shortened V by 7 bases and J by 1 base, and 10 bases separated the two germline ends. With regard to this clonotype: Its antigen is unknown.

Unique molecular identifiers tagged individual cDNA molecules. From the 5' RACE reads, TCRdb called clonotypes with MiXCR, one entry per CDR3 protein. Of about 38,000 distinct CDR3 sequences listed, around 6.5% are singletons. Material: whole blood, obtained at baseline. This sequence was found in an adult who was a healthcare worker with PCR-confirmed SARS-CoV-2 infection or an uninfected control (not recorded which). This chain uses TRBV3-1 with TRBJ1-1; D is ambiguous. The CDR3 DNA sequence: TGTGCCAGCACAAGCGGAGGGAACACTGAAGCTTTCTTT. Amino acid sequence: CASTSGGNTEAFF.